The 24 T cell receptor beta chains below come from one sample, sequenced in a study of blood T cell repertoires in COVID-19. The assay was immunoSEQ multiplex PCR, and TCRdb's table has in-frame clones only and misses some. The sample includes about 210,000 clones, 84% of them seen just once. Specimen: peripheral blood. The receptors were sampled from a woman in her forties or fifties with active or convalescent COVID-19.

This chain connects TRBV9 to TRBJ2-1; TRBD2 aligns across 8 bases. The V gene's germline CDR1 is SGDLS and CDR2 YYNGEE. CDR3 length: 12 amino acids. V was pared by 2 bases and J by 10 bases, with 2 bases of the junction left unmatched. The CDR3 spells CASSVVAGEQFF. The CDR3 nucleotides read TGTGCCAGCAGCGTTGTAGCGGGAGAGCAGTTCTTC.

The V gene is TRBV5-5, the J gene TRBJ1-6, with 7 bases matching TRBD1. This CDR3 is 13 amino acids long. V lost 4 bases to trimming and J lost 13 bases; unmatched junction nucleotides: 8. Germline V gene lookup returns CDR1 SGHKS and CDR2 YYEKEE (reference sequence). CDR3 amino acids: CASSPDRVRPLHF. DNA of the CDR3: TGTGCCAGCAGCCCAGACAGGGTTCGCCCCCTCCACTTT.

V usage is TRBV5-1 and J usage is TRBJ1-1, with 7 nucleotides matching TRBD1. The germline CDR1 and CDR2 sequences are SGHRS and YFSETQ. The CDR3 is 14 amino acids. V shed 3 bases and J 1 base; nucleotides not matched to a gene: 3. For the CDR3, the DNA is TGCGCCAGCAGCTCCCGGACAGGGAACACTGAAGCTTTCTTT. Amino acids: CASSSRTGNTEAFF.

This chain uses TRBV5-1 with TRBJ2-5; no reliable D call. V lost 4 bases, J lost 5 bases, and 15 bases lay in between. CDR3 length: 14 residues. Germline lookup yields CDR1 SGHRS and CDR2 YFSETQ. CDR3 region: CASSHSSGLETQYF. In DNA, the CDR3 is TGCGCCAGCAGCCACTCTTCTGGGCTGGAGACCCAGTACTTC.

This clone was recorded a few times. CDR3: CASSLLPGIQGQYV. The CDR3 DNA reads as TGTGCCAGCAGTTTGCTTCCAGGGATCCAGGGGCAGTACGTC. The chain couples TRBV2 to TRBJ2-7; tentatively, D is TRBD1 (5 bases). Germline V gives CDR1 SNHLY, CDR2 FYNNEI. Trimming took off 5 bases at V and 9 bases at J, with 20 bases between the two ends. CDR3 size: 14 residues.

The V call is TRBV6-5, the J call TRBJ1-2; D may be TRBD1 (6 bases). In germline, CDR1 is MNHEY, CDR2 SVGAGI. The CDR3 sequence is 15 residues long. V dropped 6 bases and J dropped 1 base, with 15 bases sitting between them. The chain's CDR3 is CASREDSAFNYGYTF. CDR3 DNA: TGTGCCAGCAGGGAGGACAGCGCCTTTAACTATGGCTACACCTTC.

This clone was seen a single time. The chain couples TRBV3-1 (or the pseudogene TRBV3-2) to TRBJ1-5; D gene ambiguous. Germline V gene data show CDR1 as LGHDT and CDR2 as YNNKEL (reference sequence). V was pared by 0 bases and J by 6 bases, with 6 bases between. The CDR3 consists of 13 residues. CDR3 in DNA: TGTGCCAGCAGCCAAGACCCCTCTCAGCCCCAGCATTTT. It yields the protein CASSQDPSQPQHF.

Concerning this clone itself: Other DNA sequences in the same sample also yield this CDR3. V gene TRBV18 combines with J gene TRBJ2-5; D might be TRBD2 (5 bases). Trimming shortened V by 6 bases and J by 1 base, and 6 bases separated the two germline ends. The CDR3 is made up of 12 amino acids. The germline CDR1 and CDR2 sequences are KGHSH and LQKENI. The CDR3 coding sequence is TGTGCCAGCTCGGCGGGCCAAGAGACCCAGTACTTC. It translates to CASSAGQETQYF.

V and J are TRBV6-5 and TRBJ1-1; 7 nucleotides agree with TRBD1. Germline V gives CDR1 MNHEY, CDR2 SVGAGI. The CDR3 runs to 14 residues. The ends lost 0 bases at V and 7 bases at J; junction bases unmatched: 5. DNA of the CDR3: TGTGCCAGCAGTTACTCTGAGGGGGCCAGTGAAGCTTTCTTT. This translates into CASSYSEGASEAFF.

As DNA, the CDR3 is TGCGCCAGCAGCCAAGTAACCAGGGGACAGGAATATGGCTACACCTTC. The encoded protein is CASSQVTRGQEYGYTF. This rearrangement joins TRBV4-1 to TRBJ1-2, with 8 bases lining up with TRBD1. The trim removed 1 base at V and 5 bases at J, leaving 9 bases unmatched. CDR1 is MGHRA, CDR2 YSYEKL, per germline. This CDR3 comprises 16 residues.

The chain carries TRBV14 and TRBJ1-2; D gene ambiguous. Looked up from germline, CDR1 is SGHDN and CDR2 is FVKESK. Trimming removed 0 bases from V and 4 bases from J, with 12 bases in between. This CDR3 region has 15 residues. The CDR3 region is CASSQDRVIGYGYTF. CDR3 nucleotide sequence: TGTGCCAGCAGCCAAGATCGGGTCATCGGCTATGGCTACACCTTC. Combining the CDR3 with reference TRBV14 and TRBJ1-2 gives the whole variable domain EAGVTQFPSHSVIEKGQTVTLRCDPISGHDNLYWYRRVMGKEIKFLLHFVKESKQDESGMPNNRFLAERTGGTYSTLKVQPAELEDSGVYFCASSQDRVIGYGYTFGSGTRLTVV.

As for this clone: Other DNA sequences in the same sample also yield this CDR3. The gene calls are TRBV27 and TRBJ2-1, with 7 bases fitting TRBD2. The CDR3 sequence is 14 residues long. The V gene end was trimmed by 3 bases and the J gene end by 3 bases; junction bases not matched to a gene: 2. Germline V gives CDR1 MNHEY, CDR2 SMNVEV (reference sequence). The CDR3 here is CASSFERGYNEQFF. The CDR3 DNA is TGTGCCAGCAGTTTCGAGCGGGGCTACAATGAGCAGTTCTTC.

In DNA form, the CDR3 reads TGTGCCAGTAGTATCACACAGCCGGGACAGGGCCTCAATGAGCAGTTCTTC. Translated: CASSITQPGQGLNEQFF. The chain recombines TRBV19 with TRBJ2-1, with 9 bases lining up with TRBD1. Germline-derived CDR1 and CDR2 are LNHDA and SQIVND (reference sequence). With 3 bases clipped from V and 6 bases from J, the junction kept 12 bases outside the gene matches. CDR3 length: 17 residues. The full variable domain, its missing parts supplied by reference TRBV19 and TRBJ2-1, is DGGITQSPKYLFRKEGQNVTLSCEQNLNHDAMYWYRQDPGQGLRLIYYSQIVNDFQKGDIAEGYSVSREKKESFPLTVTSAQKNPTAFYLCASSITQPGQGLNEQFFGPGTRLTVL.

On this clone: This CDR3 is also generated by other DNA sequences in the sample. The chain joins TRBV20-1 to TRBJ2-5; TRBD2 might be the D (5 bases). V lost 7 bases, J lost 1 base, and 7 bases lay in between. The germline CDR1 and CDR2 sequences are DFQATT and SNEGSKA (reference sequence). This CDR3 has 11 amino acids. The CDR3 reads CSGTFQETQYF. The DNA of the CDR3 is TGCAGTGGGACTTTCCAAGAGACCCAGTACTTC.

The chain combines TRBV9 with TRBJ1-1; D remains unclear. The V end lost 0 bases, the J end lost 3 bases, and 18 bases lay between the germline ends. CDR3 size: 17 residues. CDR1 SGDLS and CDR2 YYNGEE come from the germline V gene. As DNA, the CDR3 is TGTGCCAGCAGCGTAGGAGGAGGGATCGGTCGGGACACTGAAGCTTTCTTT. It encodes CASSVGGGIGRDTEAFF.

The chain links TRBV27 to TRBJ1-2; TRBD1 agrees at 9 bases. The CDR3 is 14 residues long. V lost 5 bases and J lost 13; bases outside the gene matches: 14. Germline V gives CDR1 MNHEY, CDR2 SMNVEV (reference sequence). CDR3 coding DNA: TGTGCCAGCAGTCCCCCGGGACAGGGAGATTCGTGCACCTTC. Encoded protein: CASSPPGQGDSCTF.

The chain joins TRBV19 to TRBJ2-3; 7 nucleotides agree with TRBD2. Germline V gives CDR1 LNHDA, CDR2 SQIVND (reference sequence). The length of the CDR3 is 14 residues. V lost 5 bases and J lost 2; bases outside the gene matches: 4. The CDR3 coding sequence is TGTGCCAGTAGTTATCTAGCGGTCACAGATACGCAGTATTTT. This translates into CASSYLAVTDTQYF.

J is TRBJ1-1 and V is TRBV30; D gene ambiguous. CDR1 and CDR2 (germline): GTSNPN, SVGIG (reference sequence). The CDR3 totals 14 residues. Trimming took 4 bases from V and 1 from J, leaving 13 bases between them. The CDR3 loop reads CAWTQSPRNTEAFF. CDR3 nucleotide sequence: TGTGCCTGGACGCAATCCCCCAGGAACACTGAAGCTTTCTTT.

The chain carries TRBV2 and TRBJ2-3; a possible D gene is TRBD2 (6 bases). V dropped 3 bases and J dropped 8 bases, with 12 bases sitting between them. The CDR3 sequence is 13 residues long. Germline CDR1 reads SNHLY; CDR2 reads FYNNEI. CDR3 amino acids: CASSEVEGGTQYF. As DNA, the CDR3 is TGTGCCAGCAGTGAGGTGGAGGGAGGTACGCAGTATTTT.

The V and J genes are TRBV5-6 and TRBJ1-2, with TRBD1 identical over 8 bases. The CDR3 totals 16 residues. Germline trimming cut 0 bases from V and 4 bases from J; bases unmatched to any gene: 8. Germline-derived CDR1 and CDR2 are SGHDT and YYEEEE. The CDR3 coding sequence is TGTGCCAGCAGCTTGGGAACACAGGGGGAAATCTATGGCTACACCTTC. Protein product: CASSLGTQGEIYGYTF.

V is TRBV3-1 (or the pseudogene TRBV3-2) and J is TRBJ1-1; a possible D gene is TRBD1 (5 bases). The CDR3 is 14 amino acids. V was trimmed by 4 bases and J by 1 base, leaving 10 bases between them. In germline, CDR1 is LGHDT, CDR2 YNNKEL (reference sequence). CDR3 region: CASSLSTGNTEAFF. The CDR3 region has the DNA TGTGCCAGCAGCCTCAGTACAGGGAACACTGAAGCTTTCTTT.

The V gene is TRBV6-5, the J gene TRBJ1-1; D not certain. The length of the CDR3 is 16 residues. Trimming pared 2 bases from V and 0 bases from J, leaving 13 bases between. Germline-derived CDR1 and CDR2 are MNHEY and SVGAGI. This CDR3 is CASSYAGLTVNTEAFF. The CDR3 nucleotides are TGTGCCAGCAGTTACGCCGGACTAACGGTGAACACTGAAGCTTTCTTT.

This sequence joins TRBV29-1 and TRBJ1-4; possibly TRBD1 for D (5 bases). This CDR3 has 13 residues. Trimming took 7 bases from V and 8 from J, leaving 17 bases between them. Germline lookup yields CDR1 SQVTM and CDR2 ANQGSEA. CDR3 sequence reads: CSAFGHNAEKLFF. The CDR3 nucleotides are TGCAGCGCCTTCGGACATAACGCGGAAAAACTGTTTTTT.

The rearrangement uses TRBV19 and TRBJ2-6, with TRBD1 identical over 10 bases. Germline V lookup: CDR1 LNHDA, CDR2 SQIVND (reference sequence). This CDR3 contains 16 residues. V was pared by 6 bases and J by 4 bases, with 6 bases of the junction left unmatched. As DNA, the CDR3 is TGTGCCAGTAGGGTGGGACAGGGGTACGGGGCCAACGTCCTGACTTTC. This codes for CASRVGQGYGANVLTF.